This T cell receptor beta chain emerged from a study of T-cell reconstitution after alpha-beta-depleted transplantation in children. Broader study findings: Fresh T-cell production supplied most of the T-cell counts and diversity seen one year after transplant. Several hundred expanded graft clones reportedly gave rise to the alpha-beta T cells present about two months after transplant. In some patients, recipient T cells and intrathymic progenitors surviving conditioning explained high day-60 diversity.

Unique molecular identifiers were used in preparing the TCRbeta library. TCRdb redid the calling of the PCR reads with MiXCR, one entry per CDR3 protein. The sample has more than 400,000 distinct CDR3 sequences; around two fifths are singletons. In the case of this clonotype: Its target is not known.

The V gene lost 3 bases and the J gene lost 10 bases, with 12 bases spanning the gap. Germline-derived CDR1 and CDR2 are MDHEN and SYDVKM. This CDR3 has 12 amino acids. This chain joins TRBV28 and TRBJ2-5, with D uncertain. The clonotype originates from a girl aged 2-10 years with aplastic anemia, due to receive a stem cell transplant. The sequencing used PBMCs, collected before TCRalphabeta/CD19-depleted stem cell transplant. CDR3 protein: CASSLDVRVQYF. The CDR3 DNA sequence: TGTGCCAGCAGTTTGGACGTAAGGGTCCAGTACTTC.